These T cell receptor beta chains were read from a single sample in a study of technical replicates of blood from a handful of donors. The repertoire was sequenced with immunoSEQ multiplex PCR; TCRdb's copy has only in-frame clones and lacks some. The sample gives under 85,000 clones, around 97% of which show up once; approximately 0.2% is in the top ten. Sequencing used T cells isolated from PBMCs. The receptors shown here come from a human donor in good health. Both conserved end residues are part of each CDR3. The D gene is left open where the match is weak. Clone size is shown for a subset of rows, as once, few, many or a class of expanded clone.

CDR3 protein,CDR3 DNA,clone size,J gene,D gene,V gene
CAWSVLDFNQPQHF,TGTGCCTGGAGTGTACTTGACTTCAATCAGCCCCAGCATTTT,once,TRBJ1-5,-,TRBV30
CASSEVAAGNEKLFF,TGTGCCAGCAGTGAAGTTGCGGCCGGTAATGAAAAACTGTTTTTT,-,TRBJ1-4,-,TRBV6-1
CASSLSRGREGLYEQYF,TGCGCCAGCAGCTTGTCCCGAGGGCGGGAGGGCCTCTACGAGCAGTACTTC,-,TRBJ2-7,TRBD2,TRBV5-1
CASSLGVSVRPGELFF,TGTGCCAGCAGCTTGGGTGTTAGCGTGAGACCCGGGGAGCTGTTTTTT,-,TRBJ2-2,-,TRBV5-8
CASSASQGGPTGGELFF,TGTGCCAGCAGTGCTAGTCAGGGGGGTCCGACCGGCGGGGAGCTGTTTTTT,-,TRBJ2-2,-,TRBV2
CASSLRLFYNEQFF,TGTGCCAGCAGTTTGAGACTCTTCTACAATGAGCAGTTCTTC,-,TRBJ2-1,-,TRBV28
CASSAPGLADEQYF,TGTGCCAGCAGTGCGCCGGGACTAGCCGACGAGCAGTACTTC,-,TRBJ2-7,TRBD2,TRBV25-1
CASSFEGHMGYNEQFF,TGTGCCAGCAGTTTCGAGGGTCATATGGGTTACAATGAGCAGTTCTTC,-,TRBJ2-1,-,TRBV6-5
CSVSEVTPYSSQSGHPSTDTQYF,TGCAGCGTTTCTGAAGTTACGCCGTACTCGAGTCAGAGCGGGCATCCAAGCACAGATACGCAGTATTTT,-,TRBJ2-3,-,TRBV29-1
CASSYKGAHEQYF,TGTGCCAGCAGCTACAAAGGGGCCCACGAGCAGTACTTC,-,TRBJ2-7,-,TRBV11-2
CASDDWGQGFGQPQHF,TGTGCCAGTGATGATTGGGGACAGGGTTTTGGTCAGCCCCAGCATTTT,-,TRBJ1-5,TRBD1,TRBV19
CASSQLLLAEQYF,TGTGCCAGCAGCCAACTACTTCTTGCAGAGCAGTACTTC,-,TRBJ2-7,-,TRBV14
CASGEDSPYGYTF,TGTGCCAGTGGTGAAGACAGCCCCTATGGCTACACCTTC,-,TRBJ1-2,-,TRBV19
CASRAGGLTEAFF,TGTGCCAGCAGGGCGGGGGGGCTCACTGAAGCTTTCTTT,-,TRBJ1-1,-,TRBV5-4
CASSSGTDNEKLFF,TGTGCCAGCAGCTCCGGGACAGATAATGAAAAACTGTTTTTT,-,TRBJ1-4,TRBD1,TRBV7-6
CASSKRQGPDTQYF,TGTGCCAGCAGCAAAAGACAGGGGCCAGATACGCAGTATTTT,-,TRBJ2-3,TRBD1,TRBV11-2
CSVVPGGLGNEQFF,TGCAGCGTTGTACCGGGGGGTCTTGGCAATGAGCAGTTCTTC,-,TRBJ2-1,TRBD2,TRBV29-1